Below, 6 T cell receptor beta chains from the same sample are listed, as sequenced in a study of response to subunit inactivated influenza vaccine. TCRdb reanalysed the RT-PCR reads using MiXCR and keeps one entry per CDR3 protein. The sample carries 150,000 to 200,000 distinct CDR3 sequences, about a tenth recorded once. Here the sequenced sample was non-naive T cells sorted from PBMCs, taken roughly 45 days after vaccination. Receptor source: a man between 45 and 60 years old who received an inactivated influenza vaccine.

This clonotype came up a few times. The chain joins TRBV7-9 to TRBJ2-1; 10 positions match TRBD2. Unmatched junction bases numbered 2, after V lost 2 bases and J lost 4 bases. Germline CDR1 reads SEHNR; CDR2 reads FQNEAQ (reference sequence). The CDR3 covers 15 residues. The CDR3 loop reads CASSLSSGSYNEQFF. The CDR3 coding sequence is TGTGCCAGCAGCTTATCTAGCGGGAGTTACAATGAGCAGTTCTTC.

The J gene is TRBJ2-1, the V gene TRBV7-9; 7 nucleotides agree with TRBD1. There are 15 residues in the CDR3. V lost 5 bases, J lost 2 bases, and 6 bases stayed unmatched. Germline V gene data show CDR1 as SEHNR and CDR2 as FQNEAQ (reference sequence). The CDR3 loop is CASSEGTAAYNEQFF. The CDR3 DNA reads TGTGCCAGCAGCGAAGGGACAGCCGCCTACAATGAGCAGTTCTTC.

The chain recombines TRBV5-5 with TRBJ2-1; TRBD2 matches at 8 bases. The CDR3 extends over 15 amino acids. Germline CDR1 SGHKS, CDR2 YYEKEE (reference sequence). After removal of 4 bases from V and 6 bases from J, the junction contained 9 bases not matched to a gene. DNA of the CDR3: TGTGCCAGCAGCGCTCATGCGGGGGGAGGCAATGAGCAGTTCTTC. Translation: CASSAHAGGGNEQFF.

This clonotype appeared many times. This chain uses TRBV18 with TRBJ2-4; 8 nucleotides line up with TRBD1. CDR1 KGHSH and CDR2 LQKENI come from the germline V gene. V shed 5 bases and J 5 bases; nucleotides not matched to a gene: 2. This CDR3 has 13 amino acids. The DNA of the CDR3 is TGTGCCAGCTCAACGGGACAGGAAAACATTCAGTACTTC. This gives the protein CASSTGQENIQYF.

This clonotype has only a few counts. CDR3 DNA sequence: TGCGCCAGCAGCCAAGTGGCAGGACAGGGGGCCTACGAGCAGTACTTC. This gives the protein CASSQVAGQGAYEQYF. The chain has TRBV4-3 and TRBJ2-7; TRBD1 agrees at 10 bases. Germline V gene sequence: CDR1 LGHNA, CDR2 YSLEER. Trimming took 1 base from V and 2 from J; bases not matched to a gene: 5. The CDR3 has 16 amino acids.

J is TRBJ2-1 and V is TRBV23-1; TRBD2 is a possible D gene (6 bases). TRBV23-1 is marked as an open reading frame, function uncertain. The V gene lost 9 bases and the J gene lost 7 bases, with 19 bases spanning the gap. The CDR3 totals 14 residues. The CDR3 is CASPDLSGENEQFF. CDR3 in DNA: TGCGCCAGTCCGGACCTTTCGGGGGAGAATGAGCAGTTCTTC.